Below, 26 T cell receptor beta chains from the same sample are listed, as sequenced in a study of blood T cells in healthy people across ages. A sample-barcoded 5' primer and a J-beta primer mix were used in a second PCR of roughly 6 to 11 cycles. TCRdb reprocessed the 5' RACE reads with MiXCR, giving one entry per CDR3 protein. The table includes some 860,000 distinct CDR3 sequences, 56% detected once. Sequenced: blood. All receptors derive from a man aged 35-49 years in good health.

The gene calls are TRBV18 and TRBJ2-1; 13 bases map to TRBD2. V dropped 3 bases and J dropped 2; count of bases not matched to a gene: 7. Germline CDR1 is KGHSH and CDR2 is LQKENI. The CDR3 is 18 residues long. CDR3 nucleotide sequence: TGTGCCAGCTCACCCGAAGGGACTAGCGGGACCACCTACAATGAGCAGTTCTTC. Its protein product is CASSPEGTSGTTYNEQFF.

This clonotype has a handful of counts. V usage is TRBV10-3 and J usage is TRBJ2-1; TRBD1 matches 9 bases. The CDR3 extends over 16 amino acids. V shed 0 bases, J shed 7 bases, and the junction held 7 bases outside the gene matches. Germline V gene data show CDR1 as ENHRY and CDR2 as SYGVKD. The CDR3 is CAISESGQGKGNEQFF. CDR3 nucleotide sequence: TGTGCCATCAGTGAGTCGGGACAGGGTAAAGGAAATGAGCAGTTCTTC.

The chain has TRBV20-1 and TRBJ2-3; no firm D call. The CDR3 sequence is 14 residues long. V lost 2 bases to trimming and J lost 2 bases, with 11 bases between them. CDR1 and CDR2 from the germline V gene are DFQATT and SNEGSKA (reference sequence). CDR3 loop: CSARPTFYTDTQYF. The CDR3 DNA is TGCAGTGCTAGACCTACATTCTACACAGATACGCAGTATTTT.

The rearrangement joins TRBV20-1 to TRBJ2-1, with TRBD2 matching over 7 bases. The CDR3 contains 18 residues. Looked up from germline, CDR1 is DFQATT and CDR2 is SNEGSKA (reference sequence). V lost 0 bases, J lost 6 bases, and 17 bases stayed unmatched. Written as DNA, the CDR3 is TGCAGTGCTAGAGACCCCTTCCGTCAGGCGGGAGTTGGCAATGAGCAGTTCTTC. Translated, it gives CSARDPFRQAGVGNEQFF.

The rearrangement joins TRBV6-1 to TRBJ2-7; TRBD1 matches 7 bases. V trimming: 6 bases; J trimming: 10 bases; junction bases outside the gene matches: 12. CDR3 length: 13 residues. Germline loops: CDR1 MNHNS, CDR2 SASEGT. The DNA of the CDR3 is TGTGCCAGCAGCCCAACCGATGGGACAGCTCAGTACTTC. It translates to CASSPTDGTAQYF.

The chain employs TRBV6-1 and TRBJ2-5; 8 bases are a match to TRBD1. The end of the DNA fits TRBJ2-7 better, so the J call may be wrong. The V gene's germline CDR1 is MNHNS and CDR2 SASEGT. This CDR3 is 16 amino acids long. The CDR3 spells CASSGLSGTGTYEQYF. CDR3 DNA sequence: TGTGCCAGCAGTGGACTCTCCGGGACAGGTACCTACGAGCAGTACTTC.

The table lists this clonotype with a few counts. CDR3 in amino acids: CASSFGQGITYEQYF. CDR3 nucleotide sequence: TGTGCCAGCAGCTTCGGACAGGGAATTACCTACGAGCAGTACTTC. This chain links TRBV11-2 with TRBJ2-7; 8 bases agree with TRBD1. The germline CDR1 and CDR2 sequences are SGHAT and FQNNGV. Germline trimming cut 3 bases from V and 2 bases from J; bases unmatched to any gene: 6. CDR3 length: 15 residues.

There are a few counts of this clonotype. The V gene is TRBV9, the J gene TRBJ2-3, with TRBD2 matching 7 bases. The germline CDR1 and CDR2 sequences are SGDLS and YYNGEE. J lost 7 bases, V lost 0 bases, and 2 bases had no gene match. This CDR3 has 13 residues. CDR3 loop: CASSVEGLYTQYF. Here the CDR3 DNA reads TGTGCCAGCAGCGTAGAGGGACTATATACGCAGTATTTT.

This chain connects TRBV18 to TRBJ2-1; 7 bases agree with TRBD1. The CDR3 has 13 residues. The J segment lost 5 bases and the V segment lost 3 bases, leaving 1 base of the junction unmatched. Germline V gene lookup returns CDR1 KGHSH and CDR2 LQKENI. The CDR3 is CASSPGQNNEQFF. The CDR3 DNA is TGTGCCAGCTCACCGGGACAGAACAATGAGCAGTTCTTC.

As concerns this clonotype: This sequence may be a read error, since a much larger clone differs from it by one base. The chain combines TRBV2 with TRBJ2-5; the D gene could be TRBD1 or TRBD2 (6 bases each). Trimming took off 7 bases at V and 0 bases at J, with 9 bases between the two ends. Germline-derived CDR1 and CDR2 are SNHLY and FYNNEI. The CDR3 runs 13 residues. As DNA, the CDR3 is TGTGCCAGCATGCGGGACAACCAAGAGACCCAGTACTTC. Its protein product is CASMRDNQETQYF.

The chain couples TRBV4-1 to TRBJ1-2, with no clear D. The CDR3 length is 14 residues. Trimming cost V 1 base and J 5 bases, with 11 bases left between them. Germline V gene data show CDR1 as MGHRA and CDR2 as YSYEKL. Here the CDR3 DNA reads TGCGCCAGCAGCCAAGTCGATCCCGGGTATGGCTACACCTTC. Its protein product is CASSQVDPGYGYTF.

This clonotype was seen a single time. The rearrangement joins TRBV5-1 to TRBJ2-5; weak D call: TRBD2 (5 bases). This CDR3 contains 13 residues. Germline V gene sequence: CDR1 SGHRS, CDR2 YFSETQ. V was clipped by 4 bases and J by 5 bases, with 12 bases between them. The CDR3 nucleotides read TGCGCCAGCAGCGCCCGCTCGGGGGAGACCCAGTACTTC. Translated, it gives CASSARSGETQYF. Complete variable domain (other parts from reference TRBV5-1 and TRBJ2-5): KAGVTQTPRYLIKTRGQQVTLSCSPISGHRSVSWYQQTPGQGLQFLFEYFSETQRNKGNFPGRFSGRQFSNSRSEMNVSTLELGDSALYLCASSARSGETQYFGPGTRLLVL.

The DNA of the CDR3 is TGTGCCAGCAGCGTAGTCCCCGGGGGACAAAAGACCAATGAGCAGTTCTTC. This sequence encodes CASSVVPGGQKTNEQFF. The chain joins TRBV9 to TRBJ2-1; D possibly matches TRBD1 or TRBD2 (6 bases each). This CDR3 is 17 amino acids long. Trimming took off 0 bases at V and 6 bases at J, with 19 bases between the two ends. CDR1 and CDR2 (germline): SGDLS, YYNGEE.

This chain links TRBV2 with TRBJ1-1; perhaps TRBD1 as D (5 bases). In germline, CDR1 is SNHLY, CDR2 FYNNEI. The CDR3 has 11 residues. V was trimmed by 10 bases and J by 13 bases, leaving 19 bases between them. The CDR3 here is CATLGHQGGFF. CDR3 coding DNA: TGTGCCACCTTGGGTCATCAGGGAGGTTTCTTT.

The chain carries TRBV10-3 and TRBJ2-4, with D hard to call. The J call may be mistaken, given a closer DNA end match to TRBJ2-7. Germline V gene data show CDR1 as ENHRY and CDR2 as SYGVKD. The CDR3 is made up of 15 amino acids. The CDR3 loop is CAISDFPLSSYEQYF. The CDR3 DNA is TGTGCCATCAGTGATTTCCCCTTAAGCTCCTACGAGCAGTACTTC.

V gene TRBV20-1 combines with J gene TRBJ2-2, with 7 bases that match TRBD2. After removal of 6 bases from V and 1 base from J, the junction contained 11 bases not matched to a gene. The CDR3 is made up of 16 amino acids. From germline, CDR1 is DFQATT and CDR2 SNEGSKA (reference sequence). For the CDR3, the DNA is TGCAGTGCACAAACTGGGCTAGCGGTGAACACCGGGGAGCTGTTTTTT. Its protein product is CSAQTGLAVNTGELFF.

V is TRBV18 and J is TRBJ2-7; D is unresolved. CDR3 length: 15 residues. Trimming pared 4 bases from V and 2 bases from J, leaving 15 bases between. Germline CDR1 and CDR2: KGHSH and LQKENI. CDR3 amino acids: CASSRPTPAAYEQYF. The CDR3 DNA is TGTGCCAGCTCACGGCCGACCCCCGCCGCCTACGAGCAGTACTTC.

The rearrangement uses TRBV2 and TRBJ2-2; D not resolved. CDR1 is SNHLY and CDR2 is FYNNEI in the germline V gene. V was pared by 8 bases and J by 7 bases, with 14 bases between. The CDR3 loop spans 13 amino acids. CDR3 protein: CASLSQVVGELFF. CDR3 DNA: TGTGCCAGCTTGAGTCAGGTGGTCGGGGAGCTGTTTTTT.

The chain employs TRBV18 and TRBJ2-1; tentatively, D is TRBD1 or TRBD2 (5 bases each). CDR1 KGHSH and CDR2 LQKENI come from the germline V gene. The CDR3 has 13 residues. The V end was cut by 1 base, the J end by 9 bases, with 10 bases between. CDR3 loop: CASSPQGTGEQFF. CDR3 sequence (DNA): TGTGCCAGCTCACCACAGGGGACGGGTGAGCAGTTCTTC.

Here the CDR3 reads CASSQGDRTVGGGYTF. CDR3 DNA sequence: TGCGCCAGCAGCCAAGGAGACCGGACGGTCGGGGGCGGCTACACCTTC. The rearrangement joins TRBV4-1 to TRBJ1-2; perhaps TRBD1 as D (6 bases). V gave up 1 base and J gave up 8 bases, with 20 bases separating them. The CDR3 runs to 16 residues. CDR1 MGHRA and CDR2 YSYEKL come from the germline V gene.

The genes are TRBV28 and TRBJ1-1; D remains unclear. The V gene lost 5 bases and the J gene lost 6 bases, with 19 bases spanning the gap. This CDR3 is built from 15 residues. CDR1 and CDR2 (germline): MDHEN, SYDVKM. Written as DNA, the CDR3 is TGTGCCAGCAGTATCTCCTACGGAGGGTTGGCTGAAGCTTTCTTT. Residues: CASSISYGGLAEAFF.

A word on this clonotype: One junction end disagrees with the germline gene, perhaps due to a read error. This chain links TRBV20-1 with TRBJ2-3; D perhaps matches TRBD2 (7 bases). Germline-derived CDR1 and CDR2 are DFQATT and SNEGSKA (reference sequence). This CDR3 is 15 amino acids long. In DNA form, the CDR3 reads TGCAGTGCCTCACCCCCAACGGGGGGCACAAATACGCAGTATTTT. Translating gives CSASPPTGGTNTQYF.

The chain couples TRBV20-1 to TRBJ2-1; 7 nucleotides line up with TRBD1. The CDR3 runs to 16 residues. Germline V CDR1 and CDR2: DFQATT, SNEGSKA (reference sequence). Losses at the gene ends were 0 bases for V and 5 bases for J; bases not matched to a gene: 10. CDR3 sequence (DNA): TGCAGTGCTAGAGACCCAGCAGGACAGGTAGACAATGAGCAGTTCTTC. Translation gives CSARDPAGQVDNEQFF.

This clonotype has only a few counts. This chain uses TRBV9 with TRBJ1-4, with TRBD1 matching over 9 bases. Germline V gene sequence: CDR1 SGDLS, CDR2 YYNGEE. CDR3 length equals 15 residues. The J segment lost 4 bases and the V segment lost 2 bases, leaving 3 bases of the junction unmatched. CDR3 DNA sequence: TGTGCCAGCAGCGTCGGGACAGGGTATAATGAAAAACTGTTTTTT. Translated, it gives CASSVGTGYNEKLFF. The full variable domain, its missing parts supplied by reference TRBV9 and TRBJ1-4, is DSGVTQTPKHLITATGQRVTLRCSPRSGDLSVYWYQQSLDQGLQFLIQYYNGEERAKGNILERFSAQQFPDLHSELNLSSLELGDSALYFCASSVGTGYNEKLFFGSGTQLSVL.

This sequence joins TRBV20-1 and TRBJ2-5, with 11 bases identical to TRBD1. Germline-derived CDR1 and CDR2 are DFQATT and SNEGSKA (reference sequence). After removal of 5 bases from V and 11 bases from J, the junction contained 16 bases not matched to a gene. The CDR3 covers 15 residues. CDR3 DNA: TGCAGTGCTGGACAGGGGGCGAGCTCCTACAATGAGCAGTACTTC. Protein: CSAGQGASSYNEQYF.

The chain carries TRBV4-3 and TRBJ1-6; D call uncertain. V lost 0 bases, J lost 5 bases, and 5 bases lay in between. CDR3 length: 14 amino acids. Germline CDR1 and CDR2: LGHNA and YSLEER. CDR3 protein: CASSQDANNSPLHF. The CDR3 bases are TGCGCCAGCAGCCAAGATGCGAATAATTCACCCCTCCACTTT.